Listed below are T cell receptor beta chains from one sample, sequenced in a study of shared clonotypes between healthy human individuals. Profiling relied on immunoSEQ multiplex PCR, and the TCRdb table lists in-frame clones only, not all of them. This table has hundreds of thousands of clones, around 67% appearing once. Material: memory CD4+ T cells sorted from blood. These receptors all come from a young woman in good health. The CDR3 runs from the conserved cysteine through the conserved F or W. A D gene is named only where the DNA matches it firmly. The size of a clone is reported for some rows only, either as once, few or many, or as a class for expanded clones.

>TRBJ2-1|NA|TRBV27|NA
CASSRGFSRNEQFF
TGTGCCAGCAGTAGAGGGTTCTCGCGCAATGAGCAGTTCTTC
>TRBJ2-2|NA|TRBV28|TRBD2
CASSFRLAGASGELFF
TGTGCCAGCAGTTTTCGACTAGCGGGAGCGTCCGGGGAGCTGTTTTTT
>TRBJ2-1|NA|TRBV5-1|TRBD1
CASSRGTGRSYNEQFF
TGCGCCAGCAGCAGGGGGACAGGGAGGTCCTACAATGAGCAGTTCTTC
>TRBJ2-2|NA|TRBV5-1|TRBD2
CASSFGLAANTGELFF
TGCGCCAGCAGCTTTGGTCTAGCGGCCAACACCGGGGAGCTGTTTTTT
>TRBJ2-1|NA|TRBV7-9|NA
CASKAGGINEQFF
TGTGCCAGCAAAGCGGGCGGCATCAATGAGCAGTTCTTC
>TRBJ2-7|NA|TRBV5-1|NA
CASSFNSDGEQYF
TGCGCCAGCAGCTTTAACTCGGACGGGGAGCAGTACTTC
>TRBJ2-3|NA|TRBV6-1|NA
CATSQGATDTQYF
TGTGCCACGTCCCAAGGCGCCACAGATACGCAGTATTTT
>TRBJ2-4|NA|TRBV6-1|NA
CASSENRAVGIQYF
TGTGCCAGCAGCGAAAACAGGGCCGTGGGCATTCAGTACTTC
>TRBJ2-7|NA|TRBV27|NA
CASSLKQLAGEQYF
TGTGCCAGCAGTTTGAAACAACTTGCGGGAGAGCAGTACTTC
>TRBJ2-4|NA|TRBV28|NA
CASKQGFKNIQYF
TGTGCCAGCAAACAGGGATTCAAAAACATTCAGTACTTC
>TRBJ2-1|few|TRBV19|TRBD2
CASKVVAGGDEQFF
TGTGCCAGTAAGGTGGTAGCGGGCGGGGATGAGCAGTTCTTC
>TRBJ1-1|NA|TRBV15|NA
CATSRVKEMNTEAFF
TGTGCCACCAGCAGAGTGAAGGAGATGAACACTGAAGCTTTCTTT
>TRBJ1-4|few|TRBV6-5|NA
CASSYSTGDEKLFF
TGTGCCAGCAGTTACTCGACAGGTGACGAAAAACTGTTTTTT
>TRBJ2-1|NA|TRBV11-2|TRBD1
CASSLAGTGAYNEQFF
TGTGCCAGCAGCTTAGCCGGGACAGGGGCGTACAATGAGCAGTTCTTC
>TRBJ2-5|NA|TRBV28|TRBD1
CASSSWTGKKETQYF
TGTGCCAGCAGTTCCTGGACAGGAAAAAAAGAGACCCAGTACTTC
>TRBJ2-7|NA|TRBV19|NA
CASSRVSSEQQYF
TGTGCCAGTAGTAGGGTCAGCAGTGAGCAGCAGTACTTC
>TRBJ2-4|NA|TRBV5-6|NA
CASSKEWFNIQYF
TGTGCCAGCAGCAAAGAGTGGTTCAACATTCAGTACTTC
>TRBJ1-6|NA|TRBV7-8|NA
CASSPPQAYNSPLHF
TGTGCCAGCAGCCCCCCGCAGGCCTATAATTCACCCCTCCACTTT
>TRBJ2-7|NA|TRBV4-1|NA
CASSQDRVGLYEQYF
TGCGCCAGCAGCCAAGATCGGGTAGGTTTGTACGAGCAGTACTTC
>TRBJ2-2|NA|TRBV29-1|NA
CSVSPDGSGTGELFF
TGCAGCGTCTCGCCGGACGGGAGTGGGACCGGGGAGCTGTTTTTT
>TRBJ1-2|NA|TRBV6-4|TRBD1
CASRPTGTAYGYTF
TGTGCCAGCAGGCCAACCGGGACAGCCTATGGCTACACCTTC
>TRBJ2-6|NA|TRBV5-1|NA
CASSFQSSGANVLTF
TGCGCCAGCAGCTTCCAAAGCTCTGGGGCCAACGTCCTGACTTTC
>TRBJ2-7|once|TRBV28|NA
CASSLSPAAAYEQYF
TGTGCCAGCAGTTTGTCCCCGGCGGCTGCCTACGAGCAGTACTTC